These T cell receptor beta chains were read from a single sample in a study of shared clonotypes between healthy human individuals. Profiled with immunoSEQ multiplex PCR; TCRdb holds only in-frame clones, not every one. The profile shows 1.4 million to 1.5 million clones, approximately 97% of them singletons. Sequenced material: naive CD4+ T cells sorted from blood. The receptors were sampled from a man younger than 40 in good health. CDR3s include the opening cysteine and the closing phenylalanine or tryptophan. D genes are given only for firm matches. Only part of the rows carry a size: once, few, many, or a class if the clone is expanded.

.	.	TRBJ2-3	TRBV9	CASSVISGSDTQYF	TGTGCCAGCAGCGTAATAAGCGGGTCAGATACGCAGTATTTT
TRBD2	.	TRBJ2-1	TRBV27	CASSFSSSRTSGPSSYNEQFF	TGTGCCAGCAGTTTTTCCAGTTCACGGACTAGCGGTCCAAGCTCCTACAATGAGCAGTTCTTC
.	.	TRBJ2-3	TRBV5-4	CASSLVLWGSRDTDTQYF	TGTGCCAGCAGCCTGGTACTTTGGGGGAGTAGGGACACAGATACGCAGTATTTT
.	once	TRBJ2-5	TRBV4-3	CASSQDVLYSETQYF	TGCGCCAGCAGCCAAGATGTCCTCTACTCAGAGACCCAGTACTTC
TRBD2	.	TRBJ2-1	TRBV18	CASSQLAGGHATYNEQFF	TGTGCCAGCTCACAACTAGCGGGAGGACACGCTACCTACAATGAGCAGTTCTTC
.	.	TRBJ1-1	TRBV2	CASSVMAGNPEGNTEAFF	TGTGCCAGCAGTGTTATGGCAGGGAATCCCGAGGGGAACACTGAAGCTTTCTTT
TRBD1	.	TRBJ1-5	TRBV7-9	CASSPGGHQPQHF	TGTGCCAGCAGCCCAGGGGGTCATCAGCCCCAGCATTTT
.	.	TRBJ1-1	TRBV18	CASSPRESGMNTEAFF	TGTGCCAGCTCGCCCCGGGAGTCGGGCATGAACACTGAAGCTTTCTTT
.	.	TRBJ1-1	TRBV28	CASSGSSAFF	TGTGCCAGCAGTGGCTCGTCTGCTTTCTTT
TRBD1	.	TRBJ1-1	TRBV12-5	CASGLFSTGGLDAATEAFF	TGTGCTAGTGGTTTGTTTTCTACAGGGGGCCTAGACGCCGCCACTGAAGCTTTCTTT
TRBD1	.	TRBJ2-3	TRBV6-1	CASRRTGGSTDTQYF	TGTGCCAGCCGCAGGACAGGGGGAAGCACAGATACGCAGTATTTT
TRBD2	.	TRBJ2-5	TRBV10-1	CARIVGTNQETQYF	TGCGCCAGAATCGTCGGGACTAACCAAGAGACCCAGTACTTC
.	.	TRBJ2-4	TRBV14	CASSQSIMRKTLAKNIQYF	TGTGCCAGCAGCCAATCGATAATGAGGAAGACTCTAGCCAAAAACATTCAGTACTTC
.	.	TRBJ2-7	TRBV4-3	CASSLNVGAEQYF	TGCGCCAGCAGCTTGAATGTAGGGGCCGAGCAGTACTTC
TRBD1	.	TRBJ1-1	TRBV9	CASSVDFDRVNVAFF	TGTGCCAGCAGCGTAGATTTTGACAGGGTAAACGTTGCTTTCTTT
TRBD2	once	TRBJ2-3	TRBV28	CASSLSGGRATDTQYF	TGTGCCAGCAGTTTATCGGGCGGGAGGGCCACAGATACGCAGTATTTT
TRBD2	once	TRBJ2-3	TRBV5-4	CASSLLAGVSTDTQYF	TGTGCCAGCAGCTTGCTAGCGGGAGTTTCCACAGATACGCAGTATTTT
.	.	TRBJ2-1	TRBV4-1	CASSQDWAGGTASSEQFF	TGCGCCAGCAGCCAAGATTGGGCGGGCGGGACGGCGAGTAGTGAGCAGTTCTTC
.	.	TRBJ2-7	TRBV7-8	CASSFGAGDTYEQYF	TGTGCCAGCAGCTTTGGCGCAGGGGACACCTACGAGCAGTACTTC
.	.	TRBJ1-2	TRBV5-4	CASSLGHLNYGYTF	TGTGCCAGCAGCCTGGGACACCTTAACTATGGCTACACCTTC
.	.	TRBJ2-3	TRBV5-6	CASSASWRTDTQYF	TGTGCCAGCAGCGCTAGCTGGCGCACAGATACGCAGTATTTT
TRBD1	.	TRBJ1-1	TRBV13	CASSLKTGGWNTEAFF	TGTGCCAGCAGTTTAAAGACAGGGGGTTGGAACACTGAAGCTTTCTTT
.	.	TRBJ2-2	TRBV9	CASSSPLQGPSPGTGELFF	TGTGCCAGCAGCTCCCCTTTGCAGGGGCCCAGCCCTGGGACCGGGGAGCTGTTTTTT
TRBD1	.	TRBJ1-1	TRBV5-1	CASSSGTAKKNTEAFF	TGCGCCAGCAGCTCCGGGACAGCCAAAAAGAACACTGAAGCTTTCTTT
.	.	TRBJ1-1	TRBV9	CASSVEWNTEAFF	TGTGCCAGCAGCGTAGAGTGGAACACTGAAGCTTTCTTT
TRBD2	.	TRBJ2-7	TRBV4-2	CASSQDEASGSYEQYF	TGTGCCAGCAGCCAAGATGAGGCTAGCGGGTCCTACGAGCAGTACTTC
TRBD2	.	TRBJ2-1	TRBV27	CASSLTSGRTYEQFF	TGTGCCAGCAGTTTAACTAGCGGGAGGACCTATGAGCAGTTCTTC
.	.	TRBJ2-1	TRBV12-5	CASGLVPGSWVNEQFF	TGTGCTAGTGGTTTGGTACCTGGGAGTTGGGTCAATGAGCAGTTCTTC
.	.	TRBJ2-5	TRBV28	CASSRETQYF	TGTGCCAGCAGTCGAGAGACCCAGTACTTC
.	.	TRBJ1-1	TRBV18	CASSPTKQDTEAFF	TGTGCCAGCTCACCTACAAAACAGGACACTGAAGCTTTCTTT
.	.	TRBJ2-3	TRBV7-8	CASSSGAGSGTTRTDTQYF	TGTGCCAGCAGCTCGGGCGCGGGGTCCGGGACAACCAGGACAGATACGCAGTATTTT
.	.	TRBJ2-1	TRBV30	CAWSGSQKYNEQFF	TGTGCCTGGAGTGGGAGCCAAAAGTACAATGAGCAGTTCTTC
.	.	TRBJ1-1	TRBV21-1	CASSNLKQGTEAFF	TGTGCCAGCAGCAACCTTAAACAGGGAACTGAAGCTTTCTTT
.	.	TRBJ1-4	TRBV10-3	CAISNIQGPYEKLFF	TGTGCCATCAGTAACATACAGGGCCCATATGAAAAACTGTTTTTT
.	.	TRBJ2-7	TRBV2	CASSSGPPSYEQYF	TGTGCCAGCAGTAGCGGACCCCCCTCCTACGAGCAGTACTTC
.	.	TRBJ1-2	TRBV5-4	CASSPAGTRLGGYTF	TGTGCCAGCAGCCCCGCCGGGACCCGGCTCGGCGGCTACACCTTC
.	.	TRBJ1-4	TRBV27	CASTGALGRTTNEKLFF	TGTGCCAGCACAGGTGCACTGGGACGGACAACTAATGAAAAACTGTTTTTT
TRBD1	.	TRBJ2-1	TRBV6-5	CATNRGNEQFF	TGTGCCACAAACAGGGGTAATGAGCAGTTCTTC
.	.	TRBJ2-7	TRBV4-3	CASSQEGAYEQYF	TGCGCCAGCAGCCAAGAAGGGGCGTACGAGCAGTACTTC
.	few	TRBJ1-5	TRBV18	CASSRGPNQPQHF	TGTGCCAGCTCACGGGGGCCCAATCAGCCCCAGCATTTT
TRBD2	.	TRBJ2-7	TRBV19	CASSTSGSSYEQYF	TGTGCCAGTAGTACTAGCGGCAGCTCCTACGAGCAGTACTTC
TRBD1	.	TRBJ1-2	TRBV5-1	CASSLGGTGNYGYTF	TGCGCCAGCAGCTTGGGCGGGACAGGGAACTATGGCTACACCTTC
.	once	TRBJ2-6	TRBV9	CASSAVGSGANVLTF	TGTGCCAGCAGCGCGGTGGGTAGTGGGGCCAACGTCCTGACTTTC
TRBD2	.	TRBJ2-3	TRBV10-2	CASSETFGTSGRWGTDTQYF	TGCGCCAGCAGTGAGACCTTCGGGACTAGCGGGAGATGGGGCACAGATACGCAGTATTTT
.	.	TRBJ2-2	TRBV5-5	CASSFIGQGGGSGTGELFF	TGTGCCAGCAGTTTTATTGGACAGGGAGGCGGGAGCGGCACCGGGGAGCTGTTTTTT
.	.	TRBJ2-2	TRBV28	CATKRGTSTGELFF	TGTGCCACCAAGCGCGGGACTTCGACCGGGGAGCTGTTTTTT
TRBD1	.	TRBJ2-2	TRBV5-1	CASNRDSGGELFF	TGCGCCAGCAACCGGGACAGTGGCGGGGAGCTGTTTTTT
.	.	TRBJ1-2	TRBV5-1	CASSLSTGTYGYTF	TGCGCCAGCAGCTTGTCAACAGGAACCTATGGCTACACCTTC
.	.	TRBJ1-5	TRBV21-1	CASSKDSNNQPQHF	TGTGCCAGCAGCAAGGACAGCAACAATCAGCCCCAGCATTTT
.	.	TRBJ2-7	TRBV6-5	CASANTWGPYEQYF	TGTGCCAGCGCCAATACCTGGGGTCCCTACGAGCAGTACTTC